This T cell receptor (beta chain) was sequenced for a study of blood T cell repertoires in COVID-19. The CDR3 sequence is 15 residues long. V lost 3 bases and J lost 4; bases outside the gene matches: 4. Germline V gene lookup returns CDR1 KGHSH and CDR2 LQKENI. Sequencing used immunoSEQ multiplex PCR; TCRdb keeps in-frame clones, though not all of them. The profile covers approximately 230,000 clones, with roughly 83% appearing a single time and 8.9% taken by the ten largest. The sample was peripheral blood. The TCR sequence derives from a man aged 80 or over with acute or convalescent COVID-19. The chain employs TRBV18 and TRBJ1-2, with 11 bases matching TRBD1. The CDR3: CASSPDRGPGYGYTF. Here the CDR3 DNA reads TGTGCCAGCTCACCGGACAGGGGGCCGGGCTATGGCTACACCTTC. The full variable domain, rest sourced from reference TRBV18 and TRBJ1-2, is NAGVMQNPRHLVRRRGQEARLRCSPMKGHSHVYWYRQLPEEGLKFMVYLQKENIIDESGMPKERFSAEFPKEGPSILRIQQVVRGDSAAYFCASSPDRGPGYGYTFGSGTRLTVV.